These 28 T cell receptor beta chains originate from one sample sequenced in a study of beta chain features in type 1 diabetes. Since all of the isolated RNA was reverse transcribed, expressed TCRB transcripts were what got sequenced. Measured with immunoSEQ multiplex PCR; TCRdb has only the in-frame clones, and not every one. This repertoire shows over 700,000 clones, roughly 16% found once; its top ten account for about 0.025%. The material sequenced was naive CD4+ T cells from blood. The source of these receptors is a woman under 30 in good health.

V gene TRBV6-5 combines with J gene TRBJ2-3; D call uncertain. CDR3 size: 13 residues. The germline V gene encodes CDR1 MNHEY and CDR2 SVGAGI. Trimming removed 2 bases from V and 4 bases from J, with 7 bases in between. As DNA, the CDR3 is TGTGCCAGCAGTTACCGAGGTCCAGATACGCAGTATTTT. Its translation: CASSYRGPDTQYF.

The chain joins TRBV12-5 to TRBJ1-2, with D possibly matching TRBD1 (5 bases). V was shortened by 5 bases and J by 0 bases, with 16 bases between the two germline ends. Germline CDR1 LGHNT, CDR2 FRNRAP. The CDR3 extends over 16 amino acids. The CDR3 DNA reads as TGTGCTAGTGGTGCGGCCCAGGGTTTTACTAACTATGGCTACACCTTC. Its translation: CASGAAQGFTNYGYTF.

This sequence joins TRBV7-2 and TRBJ2-7; perhaps TRBD2 as D (6 bases). CDR1 SGHTA and CDR2 FQGNSA come from the germline V gene. This CDR3 contains 13 residues. Trimming left V 2 bases short and J 4 bases short, with 9 bases between. The CDR3 reads CASSLLGGYEQYF. For the CDR3, the DNA is TGTGCCAGCAGCTTACTGGGGGGTTACGAGCAGTACTTC.

This clone came up a few times. The chain has TRBV25-1 and TRBJ2-2, with 10 positions matching TRBD1. Losses at the gene ends were 8 bases for V and 5 bases for J; bases not matched to a gene: 11. The V gene's germline CDR1 is MGHDK and CDR2 SYGVNS. This CDR3 region has 16 residues. CDR3 sequence: CASEDRGAVTTGELFF. CDR3 nucleotides: TGTGCCAGCGAGGACAGGGGGGCCGTTACGACCGGGGAGCTGTTTTTT.

The chain is built from TRBV19 and TRBJ1-2; no clear D. From germline, CDR1 is LNHDA and CDR2 SQIVND (reference sequence). Trimming shortened V by 0 bases and J by 2 bases, and 4 bases separated the two germline ends. This CDR3 comprises 13 residues. CDR3 in DNA: TGTGCCAGTAGTATAGATTCGAACTATGGCTACACCTTC. Amino acid sequence: CASSIDSNYGYTF.

This clone was found a few times. This same CDR3 is encoded by further DNA sequences in the sample. The CDR3 here is CASSLGLAGGQETQYF. In DNA form, the CDR3 reads TGTGCCAGCAGCTTAGGACTAGCGGGAGGGCAAGAGACCCAGTACTTC. The V call is TRBV7-6, the J call TRBJ2-5, with 14 bases aligning to TRBD2. V was pared by 1 base and J by 2 bases, with 0 bases of the junction left unmatched. CDR3 length: 16 amino acids. The germline V gene has CDR1 SGHVS and CDR2 FNYEAQ.

This chain links TRBV7-3 with TRBJ2-1; D is tentatively TRBD1 or TRBD2 (5 bases each). Germline V gene sequence: CDR1 SGHTA, CDR2 FQGTGA. V was shortened by 5 bases and J by 0 bases, with 5 bases between the two germline ends. The CDR3 extends over 13 amino acids. CDR3: CASSGGSYNEQFF. The CDR3, as DNA: TGTGCCAGCAGCGGGGGCTCCTACAATGAGCAGTTCTTC. The entire variable domain, with the rest obtained from reference TRBV7-3 and TRBJ2-1, is as follows: GAGVSQTPSNKVTEKGKYVELRCDPISGHTALYWYRQSLGQGPEFLIYFQGTGAADDSGLPNDRFFAVRPEGSVSTLKIQRTERGDSAVYLCASSGGSYNEQFFGPGTRLTVL.

The chain recombines TRBV19 with TRBJ2-5, with D possibly TRBD2 on 5 matching bases. Germline V gene sequence: CDR1 LNHDA, CDR2 SQIVND (reference sequence). This CDR3 region has 13 residues. With 6 bases removed from V and 2 bases from J, the gap between germline ends came to 10 bases. The CDR3 loop reads CASSRGQQETQYF. The CDR3 DNA follows: TGTGCCAGTAGCCGGGGTCAGCAAGAGACCCAGTACTTC.

The chain joins TRBV9 to TRBJ1-2; 7 bases map to TRBD1. The CDR3 has 15 amino acids. Per germline, CDR1 SGDLS and CDR2 YYNGEE. The ends lost 0 bases at V and 6 bases at J; junction bases unmatched: 8. The CDR3: CASSVGPRTGDGYTF. CDR3 bases: TGTGCCAGCAGCGTAGGCCCTAGGACAGGTGATGGCTACACCTTC.

The chain is built from TRBV25-1 and TRBJ1-3, with unresolved D. V lost 7 bases and J 8 bases, leaving 21 bases between the germline ends. Per germline, CDR1 MGHDK and CDR2 SYGVNS. The CDR3 loop spans 15 amino acids. CDR3 DNA sequence: TGTGCCAGCACCCCAAACCCCCGGGAGAGGCACACCATATATTTT. Translated: CASTPNPRERHTIYF. The full variable domain, completed using reference TRBV25-1 and TRBJ1-3, is EADIYQTPRYLVIGTGKKITLECSQTMGHDKMYWYQQDPGMELHLIHYSYGVNSTEKGDLSSESTVSRIRTEHFPLTLESARPSHTSQYLCASTPNPRERHTIYFGEGSWLTVV.

The table lists this clone with a few counts. The junction differs from germline at one of its ends, possibly a read error. This sequence joins TRBV10-3 and TRBJ1-1; TRBD1 agrees at 8 bases. In germline, CDR1 is ENHRY, CDR2 SYGVKD. This CDR3 region has 12 residues. CDR3: CASSDRGPEAFF. The CDR3 DNA follows: TGTGCCAGCAGTGACAGGGGCCCTGAAGCTTTCTTT.

As to this clone: One junction end disagrees with the germline gene, perhaps due to a read error. The chain combines TRBV11-3 with TRBJ2-1; 10 bases are a match to TRBD1. Germline-derived CDR1 and CDR2 are SGHNT and YENEEA. This CDR3 comprises 15 residues. This chain's CDR3 is CASSKGQGVVDEQLF. In nucleotides, the CDR3 is TGTGCCAGCAGCAAAGGACAGGGGGTTGTGGATGAGCAGCTCTTC.

The chain joins TRBV5-1 to TRBJ1-2; D is uncertain. There are 14 residues in the CDR3. Germline assignment: CDR1 SGHRS and CDR2 YFSETQ. Trimming took 0 bases from V and 4 from J, leaving 10 bases between them. This chain's CDR3 is CASSLEVGIYGYTF. The CDR3 region has the DNA TGCGCCAGCAGCTTGGAGGTTGGGATCTATGGCTACACCTTC.

In this sample, this clone turned up many times. V gene TRBV10-3 combines with J gene TRBJ2-1; 13 bases line up with TRBD2. Germline V gene sequence: CDR1 ENHRY, CDR2 SYGVKD. This CDR3 comprises 16 residues. With 2 bases clipped from V and 6 bases from J, the junction kept 4 bases outside the gene matches. Here the CDR3 reads CAISEGLAGAGNEQFF. CDR3 in DNA: TGTGCCATCAGTGAGGGACTAGCGGGAGCTGGCAATGAGCAGTTCTTC.

This clone occurred a few times. The genes are TRBV19 and TRBJ1-5; D call uncertain. This CDR3 spans 14 amino acids. Between the trimmed V and J ends, which lost 5 bases and 0 bases, there was a span of 8 bases. CDR1 is LNHDA and CDR2 is SQIVND in the germline V gene (reference sequence). Here the CDR3 reads CASSFQYSNQPQHF. The DNA for the CDR3 is TGTGCCAGTAGTTTCCAGTATAGCAATCAGCCCCAGCATTTT. Variable domain in full (rest from reference TRBV19 and TRBJ1-5): DGGITQSPKYLFRKEGQNVTLSCEQNLNHDAMYWYRQDPGQGLRLIYYSQIVNDFQKGDIAEGYSVSREKKESFPLTVTSAQKNPTAFYLCASSFQYSNQPQHFGDGTRLSIL.

This clone was seen more than once but under ten times. J is TRBJ2-5 and V is TRBV15; D remains unclear. The V end was cut by 1 base, the J end by 3 bases, with 12 bases between. The V gene's germline CDR1 is LNHNV and CDR2 YYDKDF (reference sequence). The CDR3 spans 15 residues. The CDR3 DNA follows: TGTGCCACCAGCAGAGTTATTACTAACGAAGAGACCCAGTACTTC. Amino acids: CATSRVITNEETQYF.

The chain combines TRBV6-6 with TRBJ2-3; TRBD2 is a possible D gene (6 bases). Germline V gives CDR1 MNHNY, CDR2 SVGAGI (reference sequence). V was pared by 4 bases and J by 4 bases, with 18 bases between. There are 16 residues in the CDR3. The chain's CDR3 is CASSSPPGSSPDTQYF. CDR3 coding DNA: TGTGCCAGCAGTTCCCCCCCCGGGAGCAGCCCAGATACGCAGTATTTT.

In this sample, this clone turned up a few times. Other DNA sequences of this sample code for an identical CDR3. This chain joins TRBV6-5 and TRBJ1-5; 9 bases match TRBD1. This CDR3 region has 13 residues. CDR1 MNHEY and CDR2 SVGAGI come from the germline V gene. The J segment lost 4 bases and the V segment lost 6 bases, leaving 1 base of the junction unmatched. In DNA, the CDR3 is TGTGCCAGCAGAGGACAGGGGAATCAGCCCCAGCATTTT. Translating gives CASRGQGNQPQHF.

Concerning this clone itself: Other DNA sequences of this sample code for an identical CDR3. The chain has TRBV7-2 and TRBJ2-7; 9 bases fit TRBD2. J was trimmed by 4 bases and V by 5 bases; bases with no gene match: 6. CDR3 length equals 14 residues. Per the germline V gene, CDR1 is SGHTA and CDR2 is FQGNSA. The DNA of the CDR3 is TGTGCCAGCAGCCCGGGACTAGCAGCGTACGAGCAGTACTTC. Translating it yields CASSPGLAAYEQYF.

This clone has a handful of counts. V gene TRBV29-1 combines with J gene TRBJ2-7, with D unresolved. Germline V CDR1 and CDR2: SQVTM, ANQGSEA. The V gene lost 4 bases and the J gene lost 10 bases, with 20 bases spanning the gap. The length of the CDR3 is 13 residues. CDR3: CSVARAAAEEQYF. The CDR3 coding sequence is TGCAGCGTTGCACGGGCGGCAGCCGAGGAACAGTACTTC.

This clone was counted only a few times. The CDR3 DNA reads TGCAGCGTTGTTTGGGTCCCGAACACCGGGGAGCTGTTTTTT. Amino acids: CSVVWVPNTGELFF. The chain couples TRBV29-1 to TRBJ2-2; D is ambiguous. Between the trimmed V and J ends, which lost 4 bases and 0 bases, there was a span of 9 bases. This CDR3 comprises 14 residues. The V gene's germline CDR1 is SQVTM and CDR2 ANQGSEA.

Only a few counts were recorded for this clone. V gene TRBV10-1 combines with J gene TRBJ2-5; D gene ambiguous. V lost 6 bases and J 1 base, leaving 9 bases between the germline ends. Germline CDR1 and CDR2: WNHNN and SYGVQD (reference sequence). The CDR3 extends over 13 amino acids. The CDR3 loop is CASSPVAQETQYF. CDR3 in DNA: TGCGCCAGCAGCCCCGTAGCCCAAGAGACCCAGTACTTC.

V usage is TRBV7-9 and J usage is TRBJ2-7; 7 bases map to TRBD1. CDR3 size: 12 residues. The V and J ends lost 5 bases and 5 bases, in that order; junction bases with no gene match: 3. Germline CDR1 and CDR2: SEHNR and FQNEAQ (reference sequence). The CDR3 is CASSRDRDEQYF. CDR3 DNA: TGTGCCAGCAGCCGTGACAGGGACGAGCAGTACTTC.

This clone was seen more than once but under ten times. This chain uses TRBV2 with TRBJ1-1; possibly TRBD1 for D (5 bases). V was shortened by 5 bases and J by 4 bases, with 17 bases between the two germline ends. Germline CDR1 reads SNHLY; CDR2 reads FYNNEI. This CDR3 contains 15 residues. The DNA of the CDR3 is TGTGCCAGCAGTATGTGGGGCGCCCAGGTCACTGAAGCTTTCTTT. The encoded protein is CASSMWGAQVTEAFF.

The chain is built from TRBV2 and TRBJ1-2; TRBD1 might be the D (5 bases). Germline V gene sequence: CDR1 SNHLY, CDR2 FYNNEI. V was cut by 3 bases and J by 0 bases, with 11 bases left in between. This CDR3 spans 15 amino acids. The CDR3 here is CASSEGGFTNYGYTF. The CDR3 bases are TGTGCCAGCAGTGAGGGGGGGTTTACTAACTATGGCTACACCTTC.

A note on this clone: The sample carries other DNA sequences with the same CDR3. The rearrangement uses TRBV9 and TRBJ2-1; 8 bases are shared with TRBD2. Germline V gene lookup returns CDR1 SGDLS and CDR2 YYNGEE. This CDR3 has 15 residues. V shed 0 bases and J 4 bases; nucleotides not matched to a gene: 3. CDR3 residues: CASSVGSGGYNEQFF. The CDR3 nucleotides are TGTGCCAGCAGCGTAGGGTCGGGAGGGTACAATGAGCAGTTCTTC.

This clone appeared many times. The junction and the germline gene differ at one end; a read error may be behind it. This chain connects TRBV10-3 to TRBJ2-6; tentative D call: TRBD2 (5 bases). The CDR3 runs to 14 residues. Germline loops: CDR1 ENHRY, CDR2 SYGVKD. CDR3 sequence reads: CAINERVGANVLTF. DNA for the CDR3: TGTGCCATCAATGAGAGGGTTGGGGCCAACGTCCTGACTTTC.

This clone came up once. This same CDR3 is encoded by further DNA sequences in the sample. V gene TRBV10-3 combines with J gene TRBJ1-1; TRBD1 might be the D (6 bases). CDR1 and CDR2 from the germline V gene are ENHRY and SYGVKD. V was clipped by 3 bases and J by 11 bases, with 10 bases between them. The CDR3 runs 11 residues. This CDR3 is CAISERGLAFF. For the CDR3, the DNA is TGTGCCATCAGTGAACGGGGGCTGGCTTTCTTT.